The clone carrying this TCR beta chain was seen once. Methods used by the authors: Estimation of nucleated cell counts was performed using reference gene primer amplification. Measured with immunoSEQ multiplex PCR; TCRdb has only the in-frame clones, and not every one. D and trimming come from the DNA, and the V and J calls and clone size come from that table. The repertoire holds roughly 100,000 clones, with 80% to 85% as singletons. The entry originates in a study of blood T cell repertoires in COVID-19. Study details: The United States, Italy and Spain were the sources of the acute and convalescent COVID-19 samples. PBMCs, B-cell-depleted T cells, or T cells provided the cDNA or gDNA that made up the material.

Trimming at V came to 1 base and at J to 9 bases, leaving 3 bases not matched to a gene. Germline V CDR1 and CDR2: MNHNS, SASEGT. This CDR3 spans 14 amino acids. Sequenced material: peripheral blood. This chain connects TRBV6-1 to TRBJ1-6; TRBD1 matches 7 bases. This clonotype originated in a man aged 60-69 years with acute or convalescent COVID-19. The CDR3 DNA reads as TGTGCCAGCAGTGAAGAAGGGGGCCTTTCACCCCTCCACTTT. It codes for CASSEEGGLSPLHF.